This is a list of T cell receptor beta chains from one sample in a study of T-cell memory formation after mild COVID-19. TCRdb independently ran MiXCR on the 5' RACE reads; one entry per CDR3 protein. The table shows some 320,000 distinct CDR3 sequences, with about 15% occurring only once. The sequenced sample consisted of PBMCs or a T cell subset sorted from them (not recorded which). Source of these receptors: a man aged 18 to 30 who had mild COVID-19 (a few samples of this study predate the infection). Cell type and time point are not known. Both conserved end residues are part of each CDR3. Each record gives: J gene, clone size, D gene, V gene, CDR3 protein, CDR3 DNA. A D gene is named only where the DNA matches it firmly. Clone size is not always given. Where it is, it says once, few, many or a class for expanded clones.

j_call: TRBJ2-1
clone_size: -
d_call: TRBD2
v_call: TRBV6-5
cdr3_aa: CASRMTSGGTYNEQFF
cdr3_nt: TGTGCCAGCAGGATGACTAGCGGGGGAACGTATAATGAGCAGTTCTTC

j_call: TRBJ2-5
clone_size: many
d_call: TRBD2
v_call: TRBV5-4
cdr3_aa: CASSPSSGEGTQYF
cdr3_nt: TGTGCCAGCAGCCCCTCCAGCGGGGAGGGGACCCAGTACTTC

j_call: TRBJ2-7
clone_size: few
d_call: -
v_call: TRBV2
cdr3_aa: CASKDSGRVYEQYF
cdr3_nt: TGTGCCAGCAAAGACTCGGGGAGAGTCTACGAGCAGTACTTC

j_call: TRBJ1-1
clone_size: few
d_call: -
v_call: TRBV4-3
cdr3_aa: CASSQVPGNTEAFF
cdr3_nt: TGCGCCAGCAGCCAAGTGCCAGGGAACACTGAAGCTTTCTTT

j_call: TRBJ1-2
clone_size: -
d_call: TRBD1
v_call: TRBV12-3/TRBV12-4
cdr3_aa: CASTPYDRGYGGYTF
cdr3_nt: TGTGCCAGCACCCCTTACGACAGGGGCTATGGTGGCTACACCTTC

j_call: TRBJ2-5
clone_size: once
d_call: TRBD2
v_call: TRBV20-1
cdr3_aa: CSAPAGALETQYF
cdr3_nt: TGCAGTGCCCCAGCGGGGGCGTTGGAGACCCAGTACTTC

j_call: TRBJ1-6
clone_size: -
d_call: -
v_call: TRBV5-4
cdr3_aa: CASRRDNSPLHF
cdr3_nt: TGTGCCAGCAGGCGAGATAATTCACCCCTCCACTTT

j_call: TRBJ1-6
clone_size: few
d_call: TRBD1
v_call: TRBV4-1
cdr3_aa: CASSRGQENSPLHF
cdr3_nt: TGCGCCAGCAGCCGGGGACAGGAAAATTCACCCCTCCACTTT

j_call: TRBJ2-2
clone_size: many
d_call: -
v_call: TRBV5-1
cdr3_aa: CASSPRELSTGELFF
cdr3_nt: TGCGCCAGCAGCCCCCGGGAATTGAGCACCGGGGAGCTGTTTTTT

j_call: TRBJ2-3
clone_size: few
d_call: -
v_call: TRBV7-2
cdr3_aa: CASSPLRRGPTDTQYF
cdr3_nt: TGTGCCAGCAGCCCTTTGCGGCGGGGGCCCACAGATACGCAGTATTTT

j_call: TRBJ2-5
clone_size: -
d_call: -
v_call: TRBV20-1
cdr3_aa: CSARLVPETQYF
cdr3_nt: TGCAGTGCCCGTCTAGTACCCGAGACCCAGTACTTC

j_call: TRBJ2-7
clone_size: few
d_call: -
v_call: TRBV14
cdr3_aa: CASSQDGREQYF
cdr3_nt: TGTGCCAGCAGCCAAGACGGGCGAGAGCAGTACTTC

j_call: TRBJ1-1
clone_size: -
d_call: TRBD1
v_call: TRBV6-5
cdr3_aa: CASSLKGQATEAFF
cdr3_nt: TGTGCCAGCAGTCTCAAGGGACAGGCCACTGAAGCTTTCTTT

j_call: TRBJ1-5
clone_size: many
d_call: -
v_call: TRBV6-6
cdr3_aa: CASSRQHNQPQHF
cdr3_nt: TGTGCCAGCAGCCGTCAACACAATCAGCCCCAGCATTTT

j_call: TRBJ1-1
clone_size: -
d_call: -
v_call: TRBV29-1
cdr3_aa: CSVLGLSSEAFF
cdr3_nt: TGCAGCGTCCTTGGGCTTTCCTCTGAAGCTTTCTTT

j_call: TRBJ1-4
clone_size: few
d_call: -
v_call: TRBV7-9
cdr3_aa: CASSLVAGVNEKLFF
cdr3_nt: TGTGCCAGCAGCTTAGTGGCAGGCGTTAATGAAAAACTGTTTTTT

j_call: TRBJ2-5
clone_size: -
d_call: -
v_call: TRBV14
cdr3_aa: CASSRLEGGTKETQYF
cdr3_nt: TGTGCCAGCAGCCGCCTGGAGGGGGGAACAAAAGAGACCCAGTACTTC

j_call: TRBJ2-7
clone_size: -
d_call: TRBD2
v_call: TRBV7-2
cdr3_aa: CASSLDSGGNYEQYF
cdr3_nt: TGTGCCAGCAGCTTAGACAGCGGGGGGAACTACGAGCAGTACTTC

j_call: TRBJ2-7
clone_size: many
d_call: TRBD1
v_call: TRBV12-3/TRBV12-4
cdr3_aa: CASSIETGFYEQYF
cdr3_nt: TGTGCCAGCAGTATCGAGACAGGGTTCTACGAGCAGTACTTC

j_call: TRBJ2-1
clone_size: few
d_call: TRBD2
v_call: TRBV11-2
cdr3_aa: CASSTPWGGGMMDFF
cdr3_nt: TGTGCCAGCAGCACCCCCTGGGGGGGGGGGATGATGGATTTCTTC

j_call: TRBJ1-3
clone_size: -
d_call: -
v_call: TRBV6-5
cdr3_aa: CASGNWGDTIYF
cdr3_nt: TGTGCCAGCGGCAATTGGGGCGACACCATATATTTT

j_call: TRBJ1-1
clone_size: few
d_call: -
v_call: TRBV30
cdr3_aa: CAWNDGQINTEAFF
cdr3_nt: TGTGCCTGGAACGATGGGCAGATAAACACTGAAGCTTTCTTT

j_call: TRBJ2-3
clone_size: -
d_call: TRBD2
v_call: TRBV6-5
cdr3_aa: CASSYGRGGRTDTQYF
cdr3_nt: TGTGCCAGCAGTTATGGGCGGGGGGGACGCACAGATACGCAGTATTTT

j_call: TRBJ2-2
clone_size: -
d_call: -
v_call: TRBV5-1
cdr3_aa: CASRPAPSSWANTGELFF
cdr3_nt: TGCGCCAGCAGACCCGCTCCCTCTAGCTGGGCGAACACCGGGGAGCTGTTTTTT

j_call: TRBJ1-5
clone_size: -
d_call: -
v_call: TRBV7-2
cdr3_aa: CASSPGRVQPQHF
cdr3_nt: TGTGCCAGCAGCCCGGGGCGCGTTCAGCCCCAGCATTTT

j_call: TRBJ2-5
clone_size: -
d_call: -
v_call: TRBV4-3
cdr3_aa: CASSQDRSPAQETQYF
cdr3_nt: TGCGCCAGCAGCCAAGATAGAAGCCCAGCCCAAGAGACCCAGTACTTC

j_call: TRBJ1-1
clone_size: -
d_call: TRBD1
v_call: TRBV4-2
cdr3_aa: CASSHLGTDSNTEAFF
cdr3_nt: TGTGCCAGCAGCCATCTGGGGACAGACTCGAACACTGAAGCTTTCTTT

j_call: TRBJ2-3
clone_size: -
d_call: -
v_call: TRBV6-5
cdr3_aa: CASSYRAQGSADTQYF
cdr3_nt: TGTGCCAGCAGTTACCGAGCGCAGGGTTCGGCAGATACGCAGTATTTT

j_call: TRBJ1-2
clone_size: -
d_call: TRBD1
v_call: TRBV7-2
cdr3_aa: CASSLPYRGDLNYGYTF
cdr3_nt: TGTGCCAGCAGCTTACCCTACAGGGGCGATTTGAACTATGGCTACACCTTC

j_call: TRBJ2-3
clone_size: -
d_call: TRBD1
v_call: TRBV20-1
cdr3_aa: CSARGQGTGDTQYF
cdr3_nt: TGCAGTGCTAGAGGACAGGGGACGGGAGATACGCAGTATTTT

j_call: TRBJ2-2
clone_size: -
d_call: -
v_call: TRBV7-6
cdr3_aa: CASSLEPGELFF
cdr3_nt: TGTGCCAGCAGCTTAGAACCCGGGGAGCTGTTTTTT

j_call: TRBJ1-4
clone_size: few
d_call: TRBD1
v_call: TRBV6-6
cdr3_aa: CASRQNRGPSEKLFF
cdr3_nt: TGTGCCAGCAGGCAAAACAGGGGGCCTAGTGAAAAACTGTTTTTT

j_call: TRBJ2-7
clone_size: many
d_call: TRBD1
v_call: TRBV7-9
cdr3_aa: CASSVRQGSHEQYF
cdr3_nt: TGTGCCAGCAGCGTCCGACAGGGGAGTCACGAGCAGTACTTC

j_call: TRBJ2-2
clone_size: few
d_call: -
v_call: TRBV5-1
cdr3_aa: CASSLALGAPGELFF
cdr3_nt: TGCGCCAGCAGCTTGGCCCTGGGGGCGCCCGGGGAGCTGTTTTTT

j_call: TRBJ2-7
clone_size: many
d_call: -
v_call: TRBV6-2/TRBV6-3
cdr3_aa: CASSWGPYEQYF
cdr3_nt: TGTGCCAGCAGTTGGGGACCCTACGAGCAGTACTTC

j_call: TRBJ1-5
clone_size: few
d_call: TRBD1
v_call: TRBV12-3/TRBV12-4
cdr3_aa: CASRRQGNNQPQHF
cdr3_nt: TGTGCCAGCAGACGACAGGGGAACAATCAGCCCCAGCATTTT

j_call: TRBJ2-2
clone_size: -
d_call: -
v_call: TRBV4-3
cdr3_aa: CASSQDPPPRRTGELFF
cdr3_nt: TGCGCCAGCAGCCAAGATCCCCCCCCCCGGAGGACCGGGGAGCTGTTTTTT

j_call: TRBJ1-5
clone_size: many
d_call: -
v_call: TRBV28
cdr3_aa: CASSLIAGNQPQHF
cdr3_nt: TGTGCCAGCAGTTTGATCGCAGGTAATCAGCCCCAGCATTTT

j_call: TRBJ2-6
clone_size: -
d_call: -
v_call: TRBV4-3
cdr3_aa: CASSYTSGQAFTGANVLTF
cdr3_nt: TGCGCCAGCAGTTACACTAGCGGACAGGCCTTCACTGGGGCCAACGTCCTGACTTTC

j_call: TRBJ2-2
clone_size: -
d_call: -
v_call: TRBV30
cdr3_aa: CAWRGPGVELFF
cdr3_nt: TGTGCCTGGAGGGGACCCGGGGTGGAGCTGTTTTTT

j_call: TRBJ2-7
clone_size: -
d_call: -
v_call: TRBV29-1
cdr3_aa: CSVGRGPYEQYF
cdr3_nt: TGCAGCGTTGGCCGGGGTCCCTACGAGCAGTACTTC